The TCR beta chain under discussion was sequenced for a study of T cells in Graves' hyperthyroidism and ophthalmopathy. Overall study context: Any treatment followed the collection of peripheral blood at initial diagnosis.

This clonotype has just a few counts. The CDR3 extends over 12 amino acids. V gave up 2 bases and J gave up 5 bases, with 4 bases separating them. Germline CDR1 and CDR2: GTSNPN and SVGIG (reference sequence). What was amplified from RNA transcripts were TCR beta CDR3 regions. HTBI primers were used for first-round RT-PCR of the TCR CDR3. TCRdb fed the multiplex PCR reads into MiXCR, producing one record per CDR3 protein. Of roughly 650,000 distinct CDR3 sequences listed, approximately 15% were seen once; the top ten hold about 3.5%. Sequenced sample: blood. The TCR originated in a woman aged 35 to 49 with Graves' ophthalmopathy. The gene calls are TRBV30 and TRBJ1-6; D is ambiguous. This CDR3 reads CAWSLNNSPLHF. The CDR3 DNA is TGTGCCTGGAGTCTAAATAATTCACCCCTCCACTTT.